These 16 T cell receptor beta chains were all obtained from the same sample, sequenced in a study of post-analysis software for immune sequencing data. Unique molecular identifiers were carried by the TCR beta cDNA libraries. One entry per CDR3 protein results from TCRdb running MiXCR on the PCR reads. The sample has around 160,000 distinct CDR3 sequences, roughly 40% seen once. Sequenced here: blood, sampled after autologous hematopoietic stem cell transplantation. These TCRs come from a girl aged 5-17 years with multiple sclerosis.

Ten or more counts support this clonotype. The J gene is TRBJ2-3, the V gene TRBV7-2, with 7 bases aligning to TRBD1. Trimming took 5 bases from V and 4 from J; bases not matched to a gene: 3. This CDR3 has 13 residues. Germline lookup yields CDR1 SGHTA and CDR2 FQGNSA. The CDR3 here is CASSITGADTQYF. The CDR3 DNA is TGTGCCAGCAGCATCACAGGGGCAGATACGCAGTATTTT. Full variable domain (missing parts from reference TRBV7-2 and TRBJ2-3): GAGVSQSPSNKVTEKGKDVELRCDPISGHTALYWYRQSLGQGLEFLIYFQGNSAPDKSGLPSDRFSAERTGGSVSTLTIQRTQQEDSAVYLCASSITGADTQYFGPGTRLTVL.

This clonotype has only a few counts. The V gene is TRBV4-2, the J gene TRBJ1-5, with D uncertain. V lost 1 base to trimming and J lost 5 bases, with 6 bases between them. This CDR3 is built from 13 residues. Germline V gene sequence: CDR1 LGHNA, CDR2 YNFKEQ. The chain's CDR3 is CASSQVVDQPQHF. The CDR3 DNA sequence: TGTGCCAGCAGCCAAGTGGTGGATCAGCCCCAGCATTTT.

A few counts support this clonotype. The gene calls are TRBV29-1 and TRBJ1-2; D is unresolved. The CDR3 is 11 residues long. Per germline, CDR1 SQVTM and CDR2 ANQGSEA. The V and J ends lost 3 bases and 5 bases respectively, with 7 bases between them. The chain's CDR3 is CSVDLTYGYTF. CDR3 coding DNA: TGCAGCGTTGATCTCACATATGGCTACACCTTC.

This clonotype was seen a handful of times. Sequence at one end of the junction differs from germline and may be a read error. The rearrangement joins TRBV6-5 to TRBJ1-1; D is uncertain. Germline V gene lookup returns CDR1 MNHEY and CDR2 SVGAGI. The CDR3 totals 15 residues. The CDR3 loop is CASSYSHSANAEAFF. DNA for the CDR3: TGTGCCAGCAGTTACAGTCACAGTGCGAACGCTGAAGCTTTCTTT.

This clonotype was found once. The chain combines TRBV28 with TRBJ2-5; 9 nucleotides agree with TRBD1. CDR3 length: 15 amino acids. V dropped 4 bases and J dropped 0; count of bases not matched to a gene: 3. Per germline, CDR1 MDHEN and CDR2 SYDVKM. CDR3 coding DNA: TGTGCCAGCAGTTACAGGACAGGGGACCAAGAGACCCAGTACTTC. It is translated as CASSYRTGDQETQYF.

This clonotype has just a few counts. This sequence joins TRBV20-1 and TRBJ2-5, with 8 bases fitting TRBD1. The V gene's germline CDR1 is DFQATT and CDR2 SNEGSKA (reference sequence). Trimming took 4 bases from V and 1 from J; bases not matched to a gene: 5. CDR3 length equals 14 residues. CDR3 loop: CSATRDRTQETQYF. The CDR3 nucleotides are TGCAGTGCTACCCGGGACAGGACCCAAGAGACCCAGTACTTC.

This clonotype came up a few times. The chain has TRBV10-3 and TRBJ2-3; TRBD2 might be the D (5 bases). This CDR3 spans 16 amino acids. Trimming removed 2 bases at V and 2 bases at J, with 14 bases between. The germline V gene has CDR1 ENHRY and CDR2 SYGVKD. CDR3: CAISEPGVGDTDTQYF. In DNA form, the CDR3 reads TGTGCCATCAGTGAGCCCGGGGTCGGGGACACAGATACGCAGTATTTT.

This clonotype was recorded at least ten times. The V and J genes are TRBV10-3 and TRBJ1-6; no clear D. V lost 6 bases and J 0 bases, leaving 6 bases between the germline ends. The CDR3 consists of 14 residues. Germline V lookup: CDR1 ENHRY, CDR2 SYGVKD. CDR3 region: CAIRQSSYNSPLHF. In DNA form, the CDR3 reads TGTGCCATCAGACAGAGCTCCTATAATTCACCCCTCCACTTT.

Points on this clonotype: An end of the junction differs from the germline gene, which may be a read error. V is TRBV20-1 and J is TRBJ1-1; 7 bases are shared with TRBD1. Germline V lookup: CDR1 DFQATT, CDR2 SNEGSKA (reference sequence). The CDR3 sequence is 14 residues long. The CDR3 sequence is CSARGGGAHTGAFF. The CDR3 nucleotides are TGCAGTGCTAGGGGAGGGGGCGCGCACACTGGAGCTTTCTTT.

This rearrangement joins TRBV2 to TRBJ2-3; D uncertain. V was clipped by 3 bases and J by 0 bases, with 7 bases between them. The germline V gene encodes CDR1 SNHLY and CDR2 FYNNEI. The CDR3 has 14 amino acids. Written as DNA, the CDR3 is TGTGCCAGCAGTGACGGGCGGAGCACAGATACGCAGTATTTT. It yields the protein CASSDGRSTDTQYF.

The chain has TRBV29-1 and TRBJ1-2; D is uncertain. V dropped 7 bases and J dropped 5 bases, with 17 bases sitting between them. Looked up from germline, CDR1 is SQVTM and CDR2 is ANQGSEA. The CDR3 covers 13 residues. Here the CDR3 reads CSAWGDRSYGYTF. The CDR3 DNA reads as TGCAGCGCGTGGGGAGACCGATCTTATGGCTACACCTTC. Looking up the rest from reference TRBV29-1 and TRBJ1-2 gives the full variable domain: SAVISQKPSRDICQRGTSLTIQCQVDSQVTMMFWYRQQPGQSLTLIATANQGSEATYESGFVIDKFPISRPNLTFSTLTVSNMSPEDSSIYLCSAWGDRSYGYTFGSGTRLTVV.

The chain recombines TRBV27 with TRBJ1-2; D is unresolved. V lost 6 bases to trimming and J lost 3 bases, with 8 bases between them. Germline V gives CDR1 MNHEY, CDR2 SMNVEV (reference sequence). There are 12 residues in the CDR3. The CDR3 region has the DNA TGTGCCAGCAGCCACCGGGACTATGGCTACACCTTC. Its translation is CASSHRDYGYTF.

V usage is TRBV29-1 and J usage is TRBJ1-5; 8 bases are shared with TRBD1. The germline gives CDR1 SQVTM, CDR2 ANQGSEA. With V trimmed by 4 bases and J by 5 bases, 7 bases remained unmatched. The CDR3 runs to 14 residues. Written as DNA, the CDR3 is TGCAGCGTTGCGCAGGGGGCTACAGATCAGCCCCAGCATTTT. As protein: CSVAQGATDQPQHF.

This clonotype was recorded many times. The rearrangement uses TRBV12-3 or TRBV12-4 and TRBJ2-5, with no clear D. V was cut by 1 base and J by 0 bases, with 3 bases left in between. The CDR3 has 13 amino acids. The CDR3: CASSLGDQETQYF. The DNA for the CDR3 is TGTGCCAGCAGTTTAGGGGACCAAGAGACCCAGTACTTC.

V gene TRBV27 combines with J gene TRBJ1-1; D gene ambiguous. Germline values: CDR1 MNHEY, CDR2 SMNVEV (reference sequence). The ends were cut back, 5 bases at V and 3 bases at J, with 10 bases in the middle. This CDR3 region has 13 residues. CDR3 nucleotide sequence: TGTGCCAGCAGTCCCATGGGAGACACTGAAGCTTTCTTT. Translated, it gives CASSPMGDTEAFF.

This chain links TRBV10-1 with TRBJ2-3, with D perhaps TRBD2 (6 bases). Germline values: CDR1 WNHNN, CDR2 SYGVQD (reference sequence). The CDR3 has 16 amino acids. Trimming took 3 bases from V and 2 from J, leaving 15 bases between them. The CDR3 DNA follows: TGCGCCAGCAGTGAAGCTCGGGACTCGTTCACAGATACGCAGTATTTT. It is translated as CASSEARDSFTDTQYF.